This TCR beta chain was captured by sequencing in a study of long-term antiretroviral therapy in people with HIV (dated by TCRdb to the early 2020s). About the full investigation: Collection of the earliest samples took place about a decade ahead of the 2015 WHO recommendation for immediate ART, at a time when ART was typically delayed until CD4 counts fell. A retrospective serial study tested whether changes in peripheral blood TRB repertoire composition and diversity were associated with ART initiation and durable HIV suppression. From 30 adults with confirmed HIV infection, the cohort provided around 180 cryopreserved PBMC samples, gathered serially across a mean of approximately six years (range 1-12). Of the 30 participants with HIV, 10 to 11 were female. No cross-contamination during QIAcube processing turned up in test extractions that ran a monoclonal T-cell line alongside approximately 35 polyclonal samples.

With regard to this clone: Its antigen is currently not known. The sample holds no much larger clone one base away, and base qualities are not on file.

Paper-wide results and their limitations: Starting ART was linked to a significant rise in TRB diversity, yet even with long-term ART the diversity remained significantly lower than in transplant donor controls. The samples were dated from the mid-2000s to the late 2010s, and the ART regimens that were used may be less effective than current ART regimens. Inferences about post-ART repertoire changes were limited because no data were available on ART adherence, viral resistance or therapy changes. Expanded TRB clones identified before ART initiation dominated the repertoire across all time points, though the dominance fluctuated and decreased in many PLHIV after ART. Owing to limited PBMC availability, only the TCR beta chain was sequenced, without alpha chain pairing. HIV repertoires had narrower CDR3 length ranges than controls, and the network structure suggested an antigen-experienced repertoire that shifted only slightly toward naive after ART. Because cell numbers in pre-ART samples were limited, unsorted PBMC were profiled instead of sorted CD4+ and CD8+ T cells.

From the cysteine through the phenylalanine, the CDR3 covers 16 amino acids. The retained sequence is limited to the CDR3, 48 bases, with the frame set at the first base. Trimming at the junction amounts to 3 bases on V and 4 bases on J, and the germline ends lie 17 bases apart. CDR1 and CDR2 are drawn from the germline V gene: SGHDT, YYEEEE. Sequencing of the TRB variable region was done with the immunoSEQ hsTCRB v3.0 assay at survey level resolution. The target sequencing depth for TRB was about 40,000-55,000 T-cell genomes per sample. Pooled TRB libraries were sequenced on an Illumina MiSeq with a v3 150-cycle kit. Per the source publication's procedure: Repertoire analysis ran in R within a reproducible Nextflow workflow covering QC, data transformation and analysis. LymphoSeq2, an R package for exploring AIRR-Seq data, was used to implement the custom analyses. A few samples yielding fewer than 5000 total TRB sequences were excluded, leaving around 200 analyzed HIV repertoires. Of the roughly 180 retained HIV repertoires, 55 to 60 were collected before and around 130 after ART initiation. Repertoires were downsampled to 5000 TRB nucleotide sequences, with summary statistics averaged over 100 downsampling iterations. The analysis kept only TRB sequences whose CDR3 regions were at least seven amino acids long. A Shannon entropy-derived clonality score and the Gini coefficient were used to measure diversity. In repertoire networks, the top 5000 CDR3 amino acid sequences were linked whenever an edit distance of one separated two sequences. For TRB CDR3 amino acid sequences, GLIPH2 was used to predict antigen specificity groups and MHC restriction. CDR3 amino acid sequences were matched against VDJdb and McPAS-TCR to flag known CMV, EBV, HIV or tissue antigen associations. Pre-ART, post-ART and control groups were compared with Wilcoxon signed-rank tests and Holm-Bonferroni correction. In its TCRdb copy, this immuneACCESS table keeps in-frame sequences only and misses some clones. Where compared with another copy, unresolved V genes explain less than half of these, and the others have no known cause. That table gives V, J and clone size, and the DNA gave D and trimming. The sample includes approximately 13,000 clones, with more than 60% observed a single time. Under 20% of the sample rests with the top ten.

Inclusion was restricted to participants for whom at least one PBMC sample before ART initiation and at least two post-ART samples were available. Every participant with HIV received treatment in the United States of America. Before DNA extraction, cryopreserved samples of about 0.9-11 million PBMC were thawed and then washed. At the time of the earliest PBMC sample, participants with HIV were aged between roughly 20 and 54 years. PBMC samples were contributed by each participant from 1-4 timepoints before ART initiation and 2-8 timepoints after ART initiation, with a median of 7 samples. For every participant, serial HIV viral load, CD4+ T-cell count, ART history and demographic data were obtained. A Qiagen kit on a QIAcube was used to extract genomic DNA from unsorted PBMC, with samples processed in batches of 12.

The source was unsorted PBMCs, collected 1.3 years before starting antiretroviral therapy. The V and J genes are TRBV5-6 and TRBJ1-5; a tentative D call is TRBD1 (6 bases match). The sequence derives from a man in his forties with HIV. The CDR3 reads CASSSLARTDNQPQHF. The sequence in DNA is TGTGCCAGCAGCTCCCTAGCCCGGACAGATAATCAGCCCCAGCATTTT.